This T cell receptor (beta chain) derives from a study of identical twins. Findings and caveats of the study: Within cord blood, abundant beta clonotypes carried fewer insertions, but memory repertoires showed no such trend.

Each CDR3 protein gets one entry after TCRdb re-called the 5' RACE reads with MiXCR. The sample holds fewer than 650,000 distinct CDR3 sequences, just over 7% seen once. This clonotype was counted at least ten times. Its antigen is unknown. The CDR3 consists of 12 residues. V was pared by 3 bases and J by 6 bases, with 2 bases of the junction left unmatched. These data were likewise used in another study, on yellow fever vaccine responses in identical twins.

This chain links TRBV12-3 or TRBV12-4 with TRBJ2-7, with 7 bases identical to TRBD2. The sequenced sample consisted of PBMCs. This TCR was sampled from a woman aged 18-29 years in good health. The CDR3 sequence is CASSLGGSEQYF. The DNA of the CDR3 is TGTGCCAGCAGTTTGGGAGGGAGCGAGCAGTACTTC.